Listed below are T cell receptor beta chains from one sample, sequenced in a study of T cell repertoires in cytomegalovirus infection. MiXCR, applied by TCRdb to the reads, yields one record per CDR3 protein. The repertoire consists of hundreds of thousands of distinct CDR3 sequences, with 6% to 8% occurring once and the leading ten covering around 6.5%. Source material: PBMCs. The receptors stem from a human donor in good health (CMV status not recorded). Some clones in this sample may be carry-over from other donors' samples. The conserved cysteine and the conserved F or W are not part of the CDR3 here. The order of the fields is J gene, V gene, CDR3 protein.

j_call: TRBJ1-6
v_call: TRBV12-3/TRBV12-4
cdr3_aa: ASCRDTNSPLH

j_call: TRBJ2-1
v_call: TRBV7-9
cdr3_aa: ASGVSLELMKKQF

j_call: TRBJ1-1
v_call: TRBV14
cdr3_aa: ASSQDLLGTEAF

j_call: TRBJ1-1
v_call: TRBV29-1
cdr3_aa: SVEWRVGGQAF

j_call: TRBJ1-6
v_call: TRBV11-2
cdr3_aa: ASSIRTGANSPLH

j_call: TRBJ1-5
v_call: TRBV7-9
cdr3_aa: ASSERAGGQPQH

j_call: TRBJ2-3
v_call: TRBV29-1
cdr3_aa: SVRLAESTDTQY

j_call: TRBJ1-4
v_call: TRBV10-3
cdr3_aa: AISPPGGGTATNEKLF

j_call: TRBJ1-6
v_call: TRBV6-1
cdr3_aa: ASSFGTPYNSPLH

j_call: TRBJ2-5
v_call: TRBV20-1
cdr3_aa: SARAGGRKETQY

j_call: TRBJ2-1
v_call: TRBV11-3
cdr3_aa: ASSLTVLAGGYSYNEQF

j_call: TRBJ2-6
v_call: TRBV20-1
cdr3_aa: SVESSGANVLT

j_call: TRBJ1-5
v_call: TRBV7-2
cdr3_aa: ASSQQGPPLPQH

j_call: TRBJ1-2
v_call: TRBV7-9
cdr3_aa: ASSITSDGYT

j_call: TRBJ2-7
v_call: TRBV2
cdr3_aa: ASTPGGTLSYEQY

j_call: TRBJ2-1
v_call: TRBV6-6
cdr3_aa: ASSYRGGENEQF

j_call: TRBJ2-7
v_call: TRBV5-1
cdr3_aa: ASSLEGRFPSEQY

j_call: TRBJ2-3
v_call: TRBV7-9
cdr3_aa: ASSLAHRFTDTQY

j_call: TRBJ2-7
v_call: TRBV20-1
cdr3_aa: SGEGGSYEQY

j_call: TRBJ2-5
v_call: TRBV28
cdr3_aa: ASSPAGWGRGETQY

j_call: TRBJ2-6
v_call: TRBV19
cdr3_aa: ASSISTSAGANVLT

j_call: TRBJ1-6
v_call: TRBV28
cdr3_aa: ASLGGKSPLH

j_call: TRBJ1-1
v_call: TRBV2
cdr3_aa: ASKPRAENTEAF

j_call: TRBJ2-3
v_call: TRBV7-2
cdr3_aa: ASSSRGGSTDTQY

j_call: TRBJ1-1
v_call: TRBV9
cdr3_aa: ASSVNGGGITNTEAF

j_call: TRBJ1-3
v_call: TRBV29-1
cdr3_aa: SVGTNGNTIY

j_call: TRBJ2-3
v_call: TRBV7-2
cdr3_aa: ASSSRVSTDTQY

j_call: TRBJ1-1
v_call: TRBV20-1
cdr3_aa: SAPPGDRGATEAF